The present T cell receptor (beta chain) was sequenced within a study of T cell responses to AZD1222 COVID-19 vaccine. Libraries were prepared by immunoSEQ multiplex PCR; TCRdb keeps only in-frame clonotypes and omits some of them. The sample consists of 150,000 or so clones, roughly 89% of them appearing once. CDR1 SGHRS and CDR2 YFSETQ come from the germline V gene. The CDR3 is 17 amino acids. Germline trimming cut 1 base from V and 3 bases from J; bases unmatched to any gene: 6. The chain joins TRBV5-1 to TRBJ2-3; TRBD2 matches at 12 bases. Sequenced here: peripheral blood, sampled on day 0 of AZD1222 vaccination. The clonotype was recovered from an adult in good health. CDR3: CASSLPTGLAGTDTQYF. CDR3 bases: TGCGCCAGCAGCTTGCCCACCGGACTAGCGGGGACAGATACGCAGTATTTT.